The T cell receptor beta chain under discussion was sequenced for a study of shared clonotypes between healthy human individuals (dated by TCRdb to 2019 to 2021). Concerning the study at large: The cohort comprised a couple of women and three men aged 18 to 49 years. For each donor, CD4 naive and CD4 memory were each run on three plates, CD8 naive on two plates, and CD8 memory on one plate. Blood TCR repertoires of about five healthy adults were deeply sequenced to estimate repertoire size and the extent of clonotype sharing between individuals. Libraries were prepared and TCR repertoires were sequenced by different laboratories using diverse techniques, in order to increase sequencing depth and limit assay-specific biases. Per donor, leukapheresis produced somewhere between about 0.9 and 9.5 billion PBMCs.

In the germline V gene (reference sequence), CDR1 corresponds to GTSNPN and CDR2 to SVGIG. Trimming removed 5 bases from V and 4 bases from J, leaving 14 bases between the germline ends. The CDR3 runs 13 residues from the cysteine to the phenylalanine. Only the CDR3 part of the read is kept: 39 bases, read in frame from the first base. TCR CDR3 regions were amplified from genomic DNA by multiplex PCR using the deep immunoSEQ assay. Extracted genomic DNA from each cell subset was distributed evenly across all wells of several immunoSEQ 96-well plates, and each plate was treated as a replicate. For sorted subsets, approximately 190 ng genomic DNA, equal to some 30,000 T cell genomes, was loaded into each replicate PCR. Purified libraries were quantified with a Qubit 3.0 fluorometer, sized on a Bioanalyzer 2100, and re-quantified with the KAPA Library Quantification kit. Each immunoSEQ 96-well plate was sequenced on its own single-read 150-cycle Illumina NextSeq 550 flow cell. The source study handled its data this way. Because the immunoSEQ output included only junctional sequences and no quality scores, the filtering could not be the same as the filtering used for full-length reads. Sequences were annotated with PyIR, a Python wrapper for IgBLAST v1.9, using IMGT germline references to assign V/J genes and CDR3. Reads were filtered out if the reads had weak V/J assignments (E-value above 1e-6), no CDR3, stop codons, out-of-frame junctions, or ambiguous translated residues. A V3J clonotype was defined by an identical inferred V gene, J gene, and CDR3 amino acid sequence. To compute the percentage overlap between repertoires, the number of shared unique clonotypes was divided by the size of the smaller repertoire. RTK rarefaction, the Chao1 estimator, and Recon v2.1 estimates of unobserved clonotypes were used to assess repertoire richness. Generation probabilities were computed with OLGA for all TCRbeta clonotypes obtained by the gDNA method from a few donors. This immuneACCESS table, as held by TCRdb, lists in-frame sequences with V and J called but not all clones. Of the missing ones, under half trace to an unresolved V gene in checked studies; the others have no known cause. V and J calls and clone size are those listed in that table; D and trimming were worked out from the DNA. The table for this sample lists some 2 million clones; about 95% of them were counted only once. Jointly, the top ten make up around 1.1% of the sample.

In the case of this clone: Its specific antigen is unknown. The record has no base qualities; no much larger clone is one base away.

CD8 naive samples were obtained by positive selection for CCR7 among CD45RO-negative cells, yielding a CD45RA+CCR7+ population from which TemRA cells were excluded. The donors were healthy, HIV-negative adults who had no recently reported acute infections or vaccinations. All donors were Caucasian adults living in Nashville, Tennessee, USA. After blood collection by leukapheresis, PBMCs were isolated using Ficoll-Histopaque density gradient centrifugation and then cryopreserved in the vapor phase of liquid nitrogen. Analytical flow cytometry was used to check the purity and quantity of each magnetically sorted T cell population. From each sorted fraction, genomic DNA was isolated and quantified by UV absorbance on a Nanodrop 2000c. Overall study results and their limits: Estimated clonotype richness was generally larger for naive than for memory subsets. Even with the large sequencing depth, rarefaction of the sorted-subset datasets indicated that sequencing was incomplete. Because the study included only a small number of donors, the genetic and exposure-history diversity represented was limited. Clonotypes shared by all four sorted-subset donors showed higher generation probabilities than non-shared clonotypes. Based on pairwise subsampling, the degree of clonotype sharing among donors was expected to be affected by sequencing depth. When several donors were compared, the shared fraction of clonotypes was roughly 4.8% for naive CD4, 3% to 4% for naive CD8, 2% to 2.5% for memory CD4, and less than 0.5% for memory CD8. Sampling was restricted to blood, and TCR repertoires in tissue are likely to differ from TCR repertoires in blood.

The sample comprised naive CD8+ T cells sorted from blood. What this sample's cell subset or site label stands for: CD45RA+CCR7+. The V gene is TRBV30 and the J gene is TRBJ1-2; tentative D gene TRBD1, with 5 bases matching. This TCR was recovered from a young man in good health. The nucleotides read TGTGCCTGGGAACAGGAGGAAGGCTATGGCTACACCTTC. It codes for CAWEQEEGYGYTF.